The T cell receptor beta chain under discussion was sequenced for a study of neoadjuvant nivolumab and ipilimumab in lung cancer. J was trimmed by 0 bases and V by 3 bases; bases with no gene match: 9. CDR1 ENHRY and CDR2 SYGVKD come from the germline V gene. CDR3 length: 18 residues. Sequencing was performed with immunoSEQ multiplex PCR; in TCRdb, only in-frame clones are kept and a portion is missing. The sample yields thousands of clones, around 77% seen once. Sample: tumor tissue, taken after neoadjuvant nivolumab, alone or with ipilimumab, at or shortly before surgery. This clonotype was obtained from an adult with non-small cell lung cancer. The chain is built from TRBV10-3 and TRBJ2-1; 9 bases map to TRBD2. The CDR3 is CAISEPRASGDSYNEQFF. The CDR3 nucleotides read TGTGCCATCAGTGAACCGAGGGCTAGCGGGGACTCCTACAATGAGCAGTTCTTC.